The 10 T cell receptor beta chains below come from one sample, sequenced in a study of shared T cell receptors in the human thymus. Assay: immunoSEQ multiplex PCR; the TCRdb copy retains only in-frame clones and omits some. This table holds about 660,000 clones, approximately 88% found once. These data also featured in a second study, about human thymus T cells.

Sequenced sample: thymocytes. The receptors were sampled from a boy in the first two years of life with a congenital heart defect.

This chain links TRBV9 with TRBJ1-2; D is undetermined. The germline V and J ends were trimmed by 0 bases and 0 bases, with 12 bases remaining between them. CDR1 SGDLS and CDR2 YYNGEE come from the germline V gene. The CDR3 covers 16 residues. The DNA for the CDR3 is TGTGCCAGCAGCGTAGTGAGGGAGCCAGCTAACTATGGCTACACCTTC. Protein sequence: CASSVVREPANYGYTF.

The V and J genes are TRBV19 and TRBJ2-2; tentatively, D is TRBD1 (5 bases). Trimming took off 7 bases at V and 2 bases at J, with 14 bases between the two ends. Germline V gene lookup returns CDR1 LNHDA and CDR2 SQIVND (reference sequence). This CDR3 is built from 15 residues. The CDR3 here is CASTRSQGNTGELFF. In DNA form, the CDR3 reads TGTGCCAGTACCCGCTCCCAGGGTAACACCGGGGAGCTGTTTTTT.

The chain links TRBV6-1 to TRBJ2-3; 8 positions agree with TRBD2. Trimming cost V 2 bases and J 4 bases; bases outside gene matches: 8. Germline values: CDR1 MNHNS, CDR2 SASEGT. The CDR3 covers 16 residues. The CDR3, as DNA: TGTGCCAGCAGTGAAAATGTCCTAGCGGGCGCAGATACGCAGTATTTT. This sequence encodes CASSENVLAGADTQYF.

The chain carries TRBV14 and TRBJ2-7; 11 positions agree with TRBD2. Looked up from germline, CDR1 is SGHDN and CDR2 is FVKESK. The CDR3 runs to 15 residues. V lost 5 bases, J lost 3 bases, and 6 bases stayed unmatched. The CDR3 region has the DNA TGTGCCAGCAGCTCAGGGACTAGCGGTAGCTACGAGCAGTACTTC. This gives the protein CASSSGTSGSYEQYF.

Note on this clone: One end of the junction is discordant with germline, which a read error may explain. The rearrangement joins TRBV2 to TRBJ2-7, with TRBD1 identical over 9 bases. Germline CDR1 and CDR2: SNHLY and FYNNEI. CDR3 length: 16 residues. The DNA of the CDR3 is TGTGCCAGCAGTGAAGGGGGCACAGGGGGCTCCCACGAGCAGTACTTC. Its protein product is CASSEGGTGGSHEQYF.

J is TRBJ1-4 and V is TRBV6-1; TRBD1 matches at 7 bases. Trimming cost V 5 bases and J 2 bases; bases outside gene matches: 8. Germline CDR1 is MNHNS and CDR2 is SASEGT. This CDR3 has 16 residues. The CDR3 protein is CASSKDREETNEKLFF. CDR3 coding DNA: TGTGCCAGCAGTAAAGACAGGGAAGAGACTAATGAAAAACTGTTTTTT.

This clone has only a few counts. This CDR3 reads CASSLGLAIYEQYF. The CDR3 coding sequence is TGTGCCAGTAGTTTGGGACTAGCGATCTACGAGCAGTACTTC. The chain recombines TRBV19 with TRBJ2-7, with TRBD2 matching over 10 bases. Germline V lookup: CDR1 LNHDA, CDR2 SQIVND (reference sequence). The CDR3 is 14 amino acids. The trim removed 5 bases at V and 3 bases at J, leaving 4 bases unmatched.

To note about this clone: This specimen includes other DNA sequences encoding the same CDR3. This sequence joins TRBV27 and TRBJ2-2, with D uncertain. This CDR3 is 12 amino acids long. The germline gives CDR1 MNHEY, CDR2 SMNVEV (reference sequence). The V and J ends lost 5 bases and 3 bases respectively, with 4 bases between them. CDR3 amino acids: CASSLHTGELFF. The DNA for the CDR3 is TGTGCCAGCAGTCTACACACCGGGGAGCTGTTTTTT.

The chain couples TRBV19 to TRBJ1-5; maybe TRBD1 (5 bases). The CDR3 runs to 16 residues. V was clipped by 6 bases and J by 6 bases, with 21 bases between them. Germline V gives CDR1 LNHDA, CDR2 SQIVND (reference sequence). The CDR3 protein is CASSKRKQGLCQPQHF. In nucleotides, the CDR3 is TGTGCCAGTAGCAAAAGGAAGCAGGGATTATGTCAGCCCCAGCATTTT.

V usage is TRBV4-3 and J usage is TRBJ2-3; TRBD2 aligns across 12 bases. From germline, CDR1 is LGHNA and CDR2 YSLEER. V gave up 6 bases and J gave up 14 bases; unmatched junction bases: 12. The CDR3 has 14 residues. The DNA of the CDR3 is TGCGCCAGCAGTCCCACCCCACTAGCGGGGGGTGGGTATTTT. Its protein is CASSPTPLAGGGYF.